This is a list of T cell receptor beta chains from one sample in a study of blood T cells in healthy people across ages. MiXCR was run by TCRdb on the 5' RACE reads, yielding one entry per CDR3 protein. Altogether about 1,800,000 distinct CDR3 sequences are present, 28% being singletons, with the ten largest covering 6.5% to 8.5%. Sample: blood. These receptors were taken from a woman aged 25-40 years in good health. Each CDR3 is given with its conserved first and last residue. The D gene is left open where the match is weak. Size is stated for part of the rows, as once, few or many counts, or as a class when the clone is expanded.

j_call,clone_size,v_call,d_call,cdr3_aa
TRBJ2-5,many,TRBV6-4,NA,CASSELTETQYF
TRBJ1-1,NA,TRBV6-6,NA,CASSYSHRTGEAFF
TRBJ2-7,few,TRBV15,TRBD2,CATSRDVAGVGYEQYF
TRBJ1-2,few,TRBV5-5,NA,CASSVARDGYTF
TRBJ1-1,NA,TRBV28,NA,CARDSAEAFF
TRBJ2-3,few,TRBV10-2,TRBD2,CATSSGRSGTQYF
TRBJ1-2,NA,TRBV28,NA,CASSSTAGYGYTF
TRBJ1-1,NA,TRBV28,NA,CASSLNVGDTEAFF
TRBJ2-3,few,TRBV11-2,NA,CASATGDTQYF
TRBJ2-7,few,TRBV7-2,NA,CASSLAQTGRSYEQYF
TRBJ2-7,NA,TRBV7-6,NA,CASSSVTNLGPVSYGQYF
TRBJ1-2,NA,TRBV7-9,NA,CASTTGQYGYTF
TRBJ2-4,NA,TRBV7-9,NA,CASSLAPWGEQYF
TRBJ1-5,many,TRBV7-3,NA,CASSLMGGSNQPQHF
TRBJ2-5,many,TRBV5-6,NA,CASSFYDETQYF
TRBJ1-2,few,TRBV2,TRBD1,CASRITGGVVGYTF
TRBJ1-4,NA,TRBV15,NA,CATSGSETGPYEKLFF
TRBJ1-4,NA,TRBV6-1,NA,CASSDASTNEKLFF
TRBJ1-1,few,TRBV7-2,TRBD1,CASSSQGRVNTEAFF
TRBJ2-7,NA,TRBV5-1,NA,CASSSGLLTYEQYF
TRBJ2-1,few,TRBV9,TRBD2,CASSRDYSYNEQFF
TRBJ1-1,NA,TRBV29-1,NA,CSVGRTGNTEAFF
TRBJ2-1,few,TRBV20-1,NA,CSARDTSRYNEQFF